The next 3 T cell receptor beta chains were all read from a single sample in a study of monozygotic twins with inflammatory bowel disease. TCRdb reworked the 5' RACE reads into one entry per CDR3 protein, no DNA. The table lists about 450,000 distinct CDR3 sequences. The sequencing sample was made of blood. These receptors were collected from a human donor with ulcerative colitis or Crohn's disease, or a healthy co-twin of an affected twin (not recorded which).

This chain connects TRBV24-1 to TRBJ2-1; TCRdb designates TRBD2, a call that cannot be tested without DNA. The CDR3 length is 14 residues. CDR1 and CDR2 from the germline V gene are KGHDR and SFDVKD. CDR3 amino acids: CATSGTSGSNEQFF.

The chain is built from TRBV19 and TRBJ2-1; TCRdb's D call of TRBD2 is untestable without DNA. The CDR3 has 15 residues. CDR1 and CDR2 (germline): LNHDA, SQIVND (reference sequence). CDR3 in amino acids: CASRLLAGVSNEQFF.

The chain couples TRBV27 to TRBJ2-7; no DNA is available, so the TRBD2 call from TCRdb remains unchecked. The CDR3 is 13 residues long. Germline V gene data show CDR1 as MNHEY and CDR2 as SMNVEV (reference sequence). The CDR3: CASSSKGGYEQYF.